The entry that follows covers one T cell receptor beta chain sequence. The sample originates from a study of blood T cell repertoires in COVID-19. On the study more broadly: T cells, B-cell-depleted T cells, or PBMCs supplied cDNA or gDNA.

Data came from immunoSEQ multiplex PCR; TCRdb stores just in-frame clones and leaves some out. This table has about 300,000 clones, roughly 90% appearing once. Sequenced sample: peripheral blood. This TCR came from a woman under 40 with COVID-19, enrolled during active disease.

The CDR3 nucleotides are TGTGCCAGTGGCGACTATTCACCCCTCCACTTT. It specifies CASGDYSPLHF. This chain uses TRBV19 with TRBJ1-6, with D uncertain. This CDR3 has 11 residues. The V gene lost 8 bases and the J gene lost 8 bases, with 7 bases spanning the gap. CDR1 is LNHDA, CDR2 SQIVND, per germline (reference sequence).